This T cell receptor (beta chain) is from a study of blood T cell repertoires in COVID-19. Participants' own reports of clinical history determined their cohort assignment. Assay used: immunoSEQ multiplex PCR; TCRdb lists only in-frame clones, some missing. The top ten hold 15% to 20% of the sample, which has roughly 180,000 clones, approximately 82% seen once. Material for sequencing was PBMCs or T cells enriched from blood (not recorded which). The receptor was isolated from a man aged 60 to 75 who had recovered from COVID-19.

Written as DNA, the CDR3 is TGCGCCAGCAGCTTGGCCGTGGGGAGAGATACGCAGTATTTT. As protein: CASSLAVGRDTQYF. The gene calls are TRBV5-1 and TRBJ2-3, with D maybe TRBD2 (5 bases). The CDR3 totals 14 residues. Trimming took off 0 bases at V and 5 bases at J, with 10 bases between the two ends. CDR1 and CDR2 (germline): SGHRS, YFSETQ.